The clone carrying this TCR beta chain has only a few counts. Its specificity is not known. The data were taken from a study of T cells after yellow fever vaccination. On the study more broadly: Low-cell-number fractions underwent preparation using SMART-Seq v4 Ultra Low Input. The study's findings and limits: The booster response re-showed most primary clones: roughly 97% CD4, more than 70% CD8. Peaking faster, on day 5 versus 15, the secondary response was nonetheless weaker.

J lost 5 bases, V lost 4 bases, and 5 bases had no gene match. CDR1 and CDR2 from the germline V gene are MGHRA and YSYEKL. This CDR3 spans 15 amino acids. TCRdb redid the calling of the 5' RACE reads with MiXCR, one entry per CDR3 protein. The sample consists of 500,000 to 650,000 distinct CDR3 sequences, roughly a sixth of them appearing once. The sample here was PBMCs, taken 5 days after the first yellow fever vaccination. This TCR was sampled from a man aged 18 to 30 who received the YFV17D yellow fever vaccine. The chain is built from TRBV4-1 and TRBJ2-1, with 10 bases fitting TRBD1. CDR3 sequence (DNA): TGCGCCAGCAGCCCGGGGACAGGGGATGACAATGAGCAGTTCTTC. Translation: CASSPGTGDDNEQFF.